Below, 12 T cell receptor beta chains from the same sample are listed, as sequenced in a study of cytomegalovirus exposure and HLA in healthy donors. In the PCR, 60 Vbeta and 13 Jbeta primers were used. Sequencing used immunoSEQ multiplex PCR; TCRdb keeps in-frame clones, though not all of them. The sample records approximately 140,000 clones, under 90% being singletons. Source material: PBMCs. Receptor source: a woman in her forties in good health and CMV-seronegative.

This rearrangement joins TRBV6-6 to TRBJ2-7, with 11 bases lining up with TRBD1. This CDR3 is 15 amino acids long. The junction had 7 bases not matched to a gene; V was cut back by 5 bases and J by 4 bases. The V gene's germline CDR1 is MNHNY and CDR2 SVGAGI (reference sequence). For the CDR3, the DNA is TGTGCCAGCAGTCCCGTCGGACAGGGGGCATACGAGCAGTACTTC. This translates into CASSPVGQGAYEQYF.

This clone was detected once. V usage is TRBV7-9 and J usage is TRBJ2-1, with TRBD2 matching over 9 bases. After removal of 4 bases from V and 4 bases from J, the junction contained 5 bases not matched to a gene. Germline CDR1 SEHNR, CDR2 FQNEAQ (reference sequence). The CDR3 length is 15 residues. The chain's CDR3 is CASSSASGAYNEQFF. CDR3 nucleotide sequence: TGTGCCAGCAGCTCGGCTAGCGGGGCTTACAATGAGCAGTTCTTC.

This chain joins TRBV28 and TRBJ1-2; TRBD1 matches at 12 bases. CDR3 length equals 13 residues. Germline trimming cut 10 bases from V and 6 bases from J; bases unmatched to any gene: 6. Germline CDR1 is MDHEN and CDR2 is SYDVKM. This CDR3 reads CAIPGQGANGYTF. The CDR3 DNA is TGTGCCATCCCGGGACAGGGGGCGAATGGCTACACCTTC.

On this clone itself: A read error may explain this, as a much larger clone is one base away. The chain combines TRBV9 with TRBJ1-2; maybe TRBD1 (6 bases). CDR1 is SGDLS, CDR2 YYNGEE, per germline. The CDR3 sequence is 12 residues long. The CDR3 region is CASSDRVYGYPF. The DNA for the CDR3 is TGTGCCAGCAGCGACAGGGTCTATGGCTACCCCTTC.

The chain couples TRBV11-3 to TRBJ2-3, with D uncertain. The V gene's germline CDR1 is SGHNT and CDR2 YENEEA. The V end lost 3 bases, the J end lost 6 bases, and 10 bases lay between the germline ends. The CDR3 consists of 13 residues. The CDR3 region is CASSLNVRDTQYF. As DNA, the CDR3 is TGTGCCAGCAGCTTGAACGTGAGGGATACGCAGTATTTT.

This clone was seen many times. The chain links TRBV19 to TRBJ2-7; D is possibly TRBD1 (6 bases). The CDR3 runs 15 residues. V dropped 1 base and J dropped 5 bases, with 15 bases sitting between them. The germline gives CDR1 LNHDA, CDR2 SQIVND (reference sequence). The DNA of the CDR3 is TGTGCCAGTAGTATAGGTAGGGGGATCGTCGACGAGCAGTACTTC. It encodes CASSIGRGIVDEQYF.

CDR3 sequence reads: CASSEWRAGTDTQYF. The CDR3 bases are TGTGCCAGCAGTGAATGGAGGGCCGGCACAGATACGCAGTATTTT. The chain combines TRBV2 with TRBJ2-3; the D gene is possibly TRBD2 (6 bases). CDR1 is SNHLY and CDR2 is FYNNEI in the germline V gene. With 2 bases removed from V and 1 base from J, the gap between germline ends came to 10 bases. CDR3 length: 15 amino acids.

This chain uses TRBV7-3 with TRBJ2-2; 9 bases line up with TRBD1. The CDR3 is made up of 17 amino acids. The trim removed 0 bases at V and 5 bases at J, leaving 7 bases unmatched. Germline V gives CDR1 SGHTA, CDR2 FQGTGA. This CDR3 is CASSLTGRGQGTGELFF. CDR3 bases: TGTGCCAGCAGCTTAACGGGACGGGGACAGGGAACCGGGGAGCTGTTTTTT.

This clone was seen just once. This chain uses TRBV6-6 with TRBJ2-2, with TRBD1 matching over 7 bases. The CDR3 has 13 amino acids. Germline V gene sequence: CDR1 MNHNY, CDR2 SVGAGI (reference sequence). V was pared by 7 bases and J by 4 bases, with 3 bases of the junction left unmatched. CDR3: CASTTGVTGELFF. The CDR3 DNA sequence: TGTGCCAGCACCACAGGGGTCACCGGGGAGCTGTTTTTT.

The genes are TRBV6-1 and TRBJ2-7, with TRBD2 matching over 10 bases. There are 15 residues in the CDR3. Unmatched junction bases numbered 8, after V lost 5 bases and J lost 4 bases. Germline CDR1 and CDR2: MNHNS and SASEGT. This chain's CDR3 is CASSHPLAGVYEQYF. The CDR3 DNA follows: TGTGCCAGCAGTCACCCTCTAGCGGGAGTGTACGAGCAGTACTTC.

This chain connects TRBV7-2 to TRBJ2-1; D is perhaps TRBD1 (5 bases). The germline V and J ends were trimmed by 0 bases and 0 bases, with 6 bases remaining between them. The CDR3 has 15 amino acids. Germline values: CDR1 SGHTA, CDR2 FQGNSA. The CDR3 loop reads CASSLAGRSYNEQFF. The CDR3 nucleotides read TGTGCCAGCAGCTTAGCGGGGCGCTCCTACAATGAGCAGTTCTTC.

The chain has TRBV4-1 and TRBJ2-1; 8 positions agree with TRBD1. The germline gives CDR1 MGHRA, CDR2 YSYEKL. The CDR3 runs to 15 residues. J lost 6 bases, V lost 4 bases, and 8 bases had no gene match. CDR3: CASSPVGQGSNEQFF. Here the CDR3 DNA reads TGCGCCAGCAGCCCTGTAGGACAGGGAAGCAATGAGCAGTTCTTC.